The following is a T cell receptor (beta chain) sequence with its context. This record comes from a study of T-cell memory formation after mild COVID-19. MiXCR, applied by TCRdb to the 5' RACE reads, yields one record per CDR3 protein. This sample has some 450,000 distinct CDR3 sequences, with roughly 18% found just once. The germline V gene encodes CDR1 MNHEY and CDR2 SVGAGI. CDR3 size: 13 residues. Deletions cut 2 bases from V and 7 bases from J, with 9 bases between. The rearrangement joins TRBV6-5 to TRBJ1-5; the D gene is possibly TRBD1 (5 bases). Material for sequencing was PBMCs or a T cell subset sorted from them (not recorded which). The clonotype comes from a man aged 18 to 30 who had mild COVID-19 (a few samples of this study predate the infection). Cell type and time point are not known. CDR3 in DNA: TGTGCCAGCAGTTACGTCAGGGACCAGCCCCAGCATTTT. This translates into CASSYVRDQPQHF.